This is a list of T cell receptor beta chains from one sample in a study of technical replicates of blood from several donors. TCRdb keeps only in-frame clones here, not all; method: immunoSEQ multiplex PCR. The table shows 75,000 to 100,000 clones, with around 96% occurring only once. The sequencing sample was made of T cells isolated from PBMCs. All receptors come from a human donor in good health. Both conserved end residues are part of each CDR3. A D gene is named only where the DNA matches it firmly. Clone sizes are given selectively: once, few, many, or a class where the clone is expanded.

d_call clone_size j_call v_call cdr3_aa cdr3_nt
TRBD1 - TRBJ2-2 TRBV10-3 CAIRAGTDNTGELFF TGTGCCATCAGAGCCGGGACAGATAACACCGGGGAGCTGTTTTTT
TRBD2 - TRBJ2-3 TRBV9 CASSVVVLAGEDTQYF TGTGCCAGCAGCGTAGTGGTGCTAGCGGGAGAAGATACGCAGTATTTT
- - TRBJ1-1 TRBV21-1 CASSSRNRDKTPIEAFF TGTGCCAGCAGCTCCCGGAACAGGGACAAAACCCCTATCGAAGCTTTCTTT
- - TRBJ2-7 TRBV7-8 CASSLVRSNPYEQYF TGTGCCAGCAGCCTCGTGCGGTCCAACCCCTACGAGCAGTACTTC
- - TRBJ2-4 TRBV19 CASRPPISGGGLNRYGGRRDIQYF TGTGCCAGTAGGCCTCCAATTTCGGGGGGCGGACTGAATCGTTATGGGGGACGGCGGGACATTCAGTACTTC
TRBD1 once TRBJ1-2 TRBV7-2 CASSPQGVHVYGYTF TGTGCCAGCAGCCCACAGGGGGTCCATGTCTATGGCTACACCTTC
- - TRBJ2-7 TRBV29-1 CSASAVSDEQYF TGCAGCGCAAGCGCGGTCTCGGACGAGCAGTACTTC
- - TRBJ2-6 TRBV19 CASSSDGGRWTNVLTF TGTGCCAGTAGTTCAGATGGAGGGAGATGGACCAACGTCCTGACTTTC
- - TRBJ1-1 TRBV7-9 CASSLNTLNTEAFF TGTGCCAGCAGCTTAAACACCCTGAACACTGAAGCTTTCTTT
TRBD1 - TRBJ2-7 TRBV5-1 CASSESDRGSYEQYF TGCGCCAGCAGCGAGTCGGACAGGGGTTCCTACGAGCAGTACTTC
- - TRBJ2-1 TRBV6-1 CASGGRSTTYNEQFF TGTGCCAGCGGAGGAAGGTCTACAACCTACAATGAGCAGTTCTTC
TRBD2 - TRBJ2-3 TRBV29-1 CSVVLLAESTDTQYF TGCAGCGTTGTCCTACTAGCGGAGAGCACAGATACGCAGTATTTT
TRBD2 - TRBJ2-6 TRBV27 CASSPIRANWAELAGGSGANVLTF TGTGCCAGCAGTCCCATTAGGGCCAATTGGGCGGAACTAGCGGGAGGCTCTGGGGCCAACGTCCTGACTTTC
TRBD1 - TRBJ2-7 TRBV7-9 CASSPWDRSGYEQYF TGTGCCAGCAGCCCCTGGGACAGGAGCGGATACGAGCAGTACTTC
TRBD2 - TRBJ2-1 TRBV5-6 CASRLLAGDSYNEQFF TGTGCCAGCAGGTTACTAGCGGGGGACTCCTACAATGAGCAGTTCTTC
- - TRBJ2-7 TRBV19 CASSVTGTSYEQYF TGTGCCAGTAGTGTAACAGGAACTTCCTACGAGCAGTACTTC
- - TRBJ2-4 TRBV18 CASSPGTGDTNIQYF TGTGCCAGCTCACCGGGTACCGGTGACACAAACATTCAGTACTTC
- - TRBJ1-5 TRBV21-1 CASSKMRQPQHF TGTGCCAGCAGCAAAATGAGACAGCCCCAGCATTTT
- - TRBJ1-2 TRBV7-2 CASSRGDPNYGYTF TGTGCCAGCAGCCGGGGGGACCCTAACTATGGCTACACCTTC
TRBD2 - TRBJ2-7 TRBV7-9 CASSKREGLYEQYF TGTGCCAGCAGCAAGCGGGAGGGCCTCTACGAGCAGTACTTC
- - TRBJ2-1 TRBV7-9 CASSPSGQGSYNEQFF TGTGCCAGCAGCCCAAGCGGGCAAGGCTCCTACAATGAGCAGTTCTTC
- - TRBJ2-7 TRBV7-9 CASSSPEREQYF TGTGCCAGCAGCTCCCCCGAGCGCGAGCAGTACTTC
TRBD1 - TRBJ1-2 TRBV7-9 CASSLAGQFNYGYTF TGTGCCAGCAGCTTAGCGGGACAGTTTAACTATGGCTACACCTTC
TRBD1 - TRBJ1-2 TRBV5-1 CASSPPDRGAYGYTF TGCGCCAGCAGCCCCCCGGACAGGGGGGCCTATGGCTACACCTTC
- - TRBJ2-2 TRBV7-9 CASSGGVYLAGELFF TGTGCCAGCAGCGGAGGGGTTTACCTAGCCGGGGAGCTGTTTTTT
TRBD1 - TRBJ1-1 TRBV5-1 CASSGGDRALEAFF TGCGCCAGCTCTGGGGGGGACAGGGCCCTTGAAGCTTTCTTT
TRBD1 - TRBJ1-2 TRBV19 CASTPDRGNYGYTF TGTGCCAGTACCCCGGACAGGGGGAACTATGGCTACACCTTC
TRBD2 - TRBJ2-7 TRBV6-1 CASNRSGGGNYEQYF TGTGCCAGCAACAGATCTGGCGGGGGAAACTACGAGCAGTACTTC
TRBD1 - TRBJ2-5 TRBV30 CAADRGPRTQYF TGTGCCGCTGACAGGGGACCCCGGACCCAGTACTTC
- - TRBJ1-1 TRBV6-1 CASSEARGNWATEAFF TGTGCCAGCAGTGAAGCAAGGGGAAACTGGGCCACTGAAGCTTTCTTT
TRBD1 - TRBJ1-2 TRBV4-1 CASSQVSGTGHYGYTF TGCGCCAGCAGCCAAGTCAGCGGGACAGGGCACTATGGCTACACCTTC
- - TRBJ1-1 TRBV7-9 CASSYAAGLGAMNTEAFF TGTGCCAGCAGCTATGCCGCAGGTTTAGGGGCCATGAACACTGAAGCTTTCTTT
TRBD2 - TRBJ2-7 TRBV4-1 CASSLTSGITYEQYF TGCGCCAGCAGCCTCACTAGCGGGATTACCTACGAGCAGTACTTC
- once TRBJ1-5 TRBV4-1 CASSPRHPIESNQPQHF TGCGCCAGCAGCCCAAGACACCCTATCGAGAGCAATCAGCCCCAGCATTTT
TRBD2 - TRBJ2-7 TRBV29-1 CSVEDGTSGEDYEQYF TGCAGCGTTGAAGATGGGACTAGCGGGGAGGACTACGAGCAGTACTTC
- - TRBJ2-1 TRBV7-6 CASSKWTDTPYNEQFF TGTGCCAGCAGCAAATGGACAGATACCCCCTACAATGAGCAGTTCTTC
- - TRBJ1-2 TRBV30 CAWSIRVNYGYTF TGTGCCTGGAGTATCAGGGTGAACTATGGCTACACCTTC
- - TRBJ1-5 TRBV5-1 CASSLSVGSNQPQHF TGCGCCAGCAGCTTGAGCGTTGGGAGCAATCAGCCCCAGCATTTT
TRBD2 - TRBJ2-1 TRBV4-2 CASSQGLAGGNEQFF TGTGCCAGCAGCCAAGGACTAGCGGGGGGGAATGAGCAGTTCTTC
- - TRBJ2-1 TRBV28 CASIEGTAYNEQFF TGTGCCAGCATCGAGGGGACTGCATACAATGAGCAGTTCTTC
- once TRBJ1-5 TRBV27 CASSSRQPSNQPQHF TGTGCCAGCAGTTCCAGGCAGCCTAGCAATCAGCCCCAGCATTTT
TRBD1 - TRBJ2-7 TRBV28 CASSRPGQGTQEYF TGTGCCAGCAGTCGCCCGGGACAGGGGACGCAGGAGTACTTC
- - TRBJ1-2 TRBV5-1 CADEGDHGYTF TGCGCCGATGAGGGGGATCATGGCTACACCTTC
TRBD1 - TRBJ1-5 TRBV2 CASSLHTDRNAPQHF TGTGCCAGCAGTCTCCACACGGACAGGAATGCGCCCCAGCATTTT
- - TRBJ2-5 TRBV7-9 CASSLWTDSQETQYF TGTGCCAGCAGCCTTTGGACAGATTCCCAAGAGACCCAGTACTTC
- - TRBJ1-2 TRBV19 CASSLLADSLLGYTF TGTGCCAGTAGCCTCCTCGCGGACAGCCTACTCGGCTACACCTTC
- - TRBJ1-3 TRBV19 CASSISRGNTIYF TGTGCCAGTAGTATCAGTCGTGGAAACACCATATATTTT
- - TRBJ1-4 TRBV7-6 CASSLGGGRNEKLFF TGTGCCAGCAGCTTAGGGGGGGGTAGGAATGAAAAACTGTTTTTT
- - TRBJ1-3 TRBV15 CATSRDLTPGGGNTIYF TGTGCCACCAGCAGAGATTTAACGCCCGGTGGTGGAAACACCATATATTTT
TRBD1 - TRBJ2-7 TRBV28 CASSFPGTGSGEQYF TGTGCCAGCAGTTTTCCGGGGACAGGGTCTGGAGAGCAGTACTTC
- - TRBJ2-4 TRBV6-1 CASSENRVGNIQYF TGTGCCAGCAGTGAAAACAGGGTTGGAAACATTCAGTACTTC
- - TRBJ1-4 TRBV5-1 CASSPGPRDEKLFF TGCGCCAGCAGCCCCGGGCCGAGGGATGAAAAACTGTTTTTT
TRBD2 - TRBJ2-1 TRBV10-3 CAISPGLDLNEQFF TGTGCCATCAGTCCGGGACTAGACCTCAATGAGCAGTTCTTC
- - TRBJ2-5 TRBV29-1 CSASLPETQYF TGCAGCGCTAGCTTGCCAGAGACCCAGTACTTC
- - TRBJ1-6 TRBV5-1 CASSPSGVGSPLHF TGCGCCAGCAGCCCCTCGGGGGTCGGGTCACCCCTCCACTTT